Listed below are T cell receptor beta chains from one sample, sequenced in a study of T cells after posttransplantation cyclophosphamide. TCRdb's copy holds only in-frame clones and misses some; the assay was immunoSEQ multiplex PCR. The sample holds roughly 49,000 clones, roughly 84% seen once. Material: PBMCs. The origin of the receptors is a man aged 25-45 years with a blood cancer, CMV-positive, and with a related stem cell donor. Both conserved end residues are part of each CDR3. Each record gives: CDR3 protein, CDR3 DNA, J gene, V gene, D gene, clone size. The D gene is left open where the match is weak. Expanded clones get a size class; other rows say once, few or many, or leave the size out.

CDR3aa: CASNRGTPNTEAFF
CDR3nt: TGTGCCAGCAACCGTGGGACACCGAACACTGAAGCTTTCTTT
j_gene: TRBJ1-1
v_gene: TRBV9
d_gene: -
abundance: -

CDR3aa: CASGRRGYEQYF
CDR3nt: TGTGCCAGCGGCCGGCGAGGGTACGAGCAGTACTTC
j_gene: TRBJ2-7
v_gene: TRBV19
d_gene: -
abundance: -

CDR3aa: CASSLASSTDTQYF
CDR3nt: TGTGCCAGCAGCTTAGCCAGTTCCACAGATACGCAGTATTTT
j_gene: TRBJ2-3
v_gene: TRBV7-9
d_gene: -
abundance: -

CDR3aa: CASSLTTSGPKEQYF
CDR3nt: TGTGCCAGCAGCTTAACAACTAGCGGGCCTAAAGAGCAGTACTTC
j_gene: TRBJ2-7
v_gene: TRBV7-3
d_gene: TRBD2
abundance: -

CDR3aa: CATTRLAASWGEQYF
CDR3nt: TGTGCCACTACCCGACTAGCTGCGTCGTGGGGGGAGCAGTACTTC
j_gene: TRBJ2-7
v_gene: TRBV6-6
d_gene: TRBD2
abundance: few

CDR3aa: CASSKADGGADNEQFF
CDR3nt: TGTGCCAGCAGCAAAGCGGATGGCGGGGCCGACAATGAGCAGTTCTTC
j_gene: TRBJ2-1
v_gene: TRBV21-1
d_gene: -
abundance: -

CDR3aa: CASSYTREGNYGYTF
CDR3nt: TGTGCCAGCAGTTACACCAGGGAAGGGAACTATGGCTACACCTTC
j_gene: TRBJ1-2
v_gene: TRBV6-6
d_gene: -
abundance: -

CDR3aa: CASSVADYNEQFF
CDR3nt: TGTGCCAGCAGCGTGGCGGACTACAATGAGCAGTTCTTC
j_gene: TRBJ2-1
v_gene: TRBV7-2
d_gene: -
abundance: few

CDR3aa: CASSADNPLLNEQFF
CDR3nt: TGTGCCAGCAGCGCGGACAACCCCCTTCTCAATGAGCAGTTCTTC
j_gene: TRBJ2-1
v_gene: TRBV7-2
d_gene: -
abundance: -

CDR3aa: CASSYDQPQHF
CDR3nt: TGTGCCAGCAGCTATGATCAGCCCCAGCATTTT
j_gene: TRBJ1-5
v_gene: TRBV28
d_gene: -
abundance: -

CDR3aa: CASSAAGRNIQYF
CDR3nt: TGTGCCTCGTCGGCAGCGGGAAGAAACATTCAGTACTTC
j_gene: TRBJ2-4
v_gene: TRBV30
d_gene: TRBD2
abundance: -

CDR3aa: CASSPLGTLNTGELFF
CDR3nt: TGTGCCAGCTCACCACTAGGGACTCTGAACACCGGGGAGCTGTTTTTT
j_gene: TRBJ2-2
v_gene: TRBV18
d_gene: -
abundance: -

CDR3aa: CACRDRISYEQYF
CDR3nt: TGTGCCTGTAGGGACAGGATCTCCTACGAGCAGTACTTC
j_gene: TRBJ2-7
v_gene: TRBV30
d_gene: TRBD1
abundance: -

CDR3aa: CASSLEGSGTSGANVLTF
CDR3nt: TGCGCCAGCAGCTTGGAGGGTAGCGGCACCTCTGGGGCCAACGTCCTGACTTTC
j_gene: TRBJ2-6
v_gene: TRBV5-1
d_gene: -
abundance: -

CDR3aa: CASSLDAGDSGNTIYF
CDR3nt: TGTGCCAGCAGCTTGGACGCGGGCGACTCTGGAAACACCATATATTTT
j_gene: TRBJ1-3
v_gene: TRBV5-4
d_gene: -
abundance: -

CDR3aa: CATSQGSAYEQYF
CDR3nt: TGCGCCACCTCACAGGGGTCAGCCTACGAGCAGTACTTC
j_gene: TRBJ2-7
v_gene: TRBV5-1
d_gene: TRBD1
abundance: once

CDR3aa: CASSLAGGTDTQYF
CDR3nt: TGCGCCAGCAGCTTGGCAGGGGGCACAGATACGCAGTATTTT
j_gene: TRBJ2-3
v_gene: TRBV5-1
d_gene: -
abundance: -

CDR3aa: CAGSSTSGTNTGELFF
CDR3nt: TGTGCCGGCAGCTCCACTAGCGGGACGAACACCGGGGAGCTGTTTTTT
j_gene: TRBJ2-2
v_gene: TRBV7-3
d_gene: TRBD2
abundance: -

CDR3aa: CASSLGGSGTPETQYF
CDR3nt: TGTGCCAGCAGCTTAGGAGGTAGCGGGACCCCAGAGACCCAGTACTTC
j_gene: TRBJ2-5
v_gene: TRBV11-3
d_gene: TRBD2
abundance: -

CDR3aa: CSTEGARGQGTDYGYTF
CDR3nt: TGCAGCACCGAGGGGGCGAGGGGACAGGGTACGGACTATGGCTACACCTTC
j_gene: TRBJ1-2
v_gene: TRBV29-1
d_gene: TRBD1
abundance: -

CDR3aa: CASSSLTGADYGYTF
CDR3nt: TGTGCCAGCAGTTCTCTGACAGGGGCGGACTATGGCTACACCTTC
j_gene: TRBJ1-2
v_gene: TRBV5-4
d_gene: TRBD1
abundance: -

CDR3aa: CAISEVTSGMSSYEQYF
CDR3nt: TGTGCCATCAGTGAGGTAACTAGCGGGATGAGCTCCTACGAGCAGTACTTC
j_gene: TRBJ2-7
v_gene: TRBV10-3
d_gene: TRBD2
abundance: -

CDR3aa: CASSRIPGLAGRNEQFF
CDR3nt: TGTGCCAGCAGCCGAATCCCGGGACTAGCGGGGAGGAATGAGCAGTTCTTC
j_gene: TRBJ2-1
v_gene: TRBV5-4
d_gene: TRBD2
abundance: -

CDR3aa: CSAVAGQSSSGANVLTF
CDR3nt: TGCAGCGCTGTGGCGGGACAGTCAAGCTCTGGGGCCAACGTCCTGACTTTC
j_gene: TRBJ2-6
v_gene: TRBV29-1
d_gene: -
abundance: -